The 29 T cell receptor beta chains below come from one sample, sequenced in a study of blood T cell repertoires in COVID-19. Data came from immunoSEQ multiplex PCR; TCRdb stores just in-frame clones and leaves some out. The sample has about 61,000 clones, 88% seen once; the top ten hold 3.5% to 4%. The sequencing input was peripheral blood. The receptors shown here come from a human donor in a cohort sampled during active COVID-19.

This clone has only one observation. V and J are TRBV24-1 and TRBJ1-1, with 12 positions matching TRBD1. This CDR3 comprises 18 residues. V lost 3 bases to trimming and J lost 2 bases; unmatched junction nucleotides: 9. Germline V gives CDR1 KGHDR, CDR2 SFDVKD. This CDR3 reads CATSDVGTGGAVNTEAFF. CDR3 in DNA: TGTGCCACCAGTGATGTCGGGACAGGGGGCGCGGTAAACACTGAAGCTTTCTTT.

This sequence joins TRBV19 and TRBJ2-1; TRBD2 matches at 7 bases. Germline V gene lookup returns CDR1 LNHDA and CDR2 SQIVND (reference sequence). The CDR3 covers 14 residues. V lost 5 bases to trimming and J lost 9 bases; unmatched junction nucleotides: 10. The CDR3 is CASSPGTSVGEQFF. For the CDR3, the DNA is TGTGCCAGTAGTCCCGGAACTAGCGTCGGTGAGCAGTTCTTC.

The V and J genes are TRBV7-2 and TRBJ2-7, with TRBD2 matching over 11 bases. This CDR3 is built from 15 residues. V trimming: 5 bases; J trimming: 6 bases; junction bases outside the gene matches: 9. Germline CDR1 and CDR2: SGHTA and FQGNSA. This chain's CDR3 is CASSPSGLAGGEQYF. The CDR3 nucleotides are TGTGCCAGCAGCCCAAGTGGGCTAGCGGGAGGCGAGCAGTACTTC.

This chain connects TRBV4-1 to TRBJ2-3; the D is unclear. V was pared by 0 bases and J by 0 bases, with 13 bases between. The CDR3 runs to 17 residues. Germline V gene data show CDR1 as MGHRA and CDR2 as YSYEKL. In nucleotides, the CDR3 is TGCGCCAGCAGCCAAGAGCAAGAGAGCCCTAGCACAGATACGCAGTATTTT. As protein: CASSQEQESPSTDTQYF.

This sequence joins TRBV6-1 and TRBJ2-7; 9 nucleotides align to TRBD2. J lost 3 bases, V lost 3 bases, and 3 bases had no gene match. CDR1 is MNHNS, CDR2 SASEGT, per germline. The CDR3 is 14 residues long. The CDR3 spells CASSDKTSGYEQYF. In nucleotides, the CDR3 is TGTGCCAGCAGTGACAAGACTAGCGGCTACGAGCAGTACTTC.

The rearrangement joins TRBV4-1 to TRBJ2-7; no firm D call. The CDR3 loop spans 11 amino acids. Germline loops: CDR1 MGHRA, CDR2 YSYEKL. The V end was cut by 1 base, the J end by 5 bases, with 3 bases between. Written as DNA, the CDR3 is TGCGCCAGCAGCCAAGGCGACGAGCAGTACTTC. It is translated as CASSQGDEQYF.

The rearrangement links TRBV9 to TRBJ1-5; D is undetermined. Germline CDR1 reads SGDLS; CDR2 reads YYNGEE. The length of the CDR3 is 15 residues. The V end lost 2 bases, the J end lost 2 bases, and 11 bases lay between the germline ends. CDR3 sequence: CASSVGGNRNQPQHF. DNA for the CDR3: TGTGCCAGCAGCGTGGGAGGGAATCGCAATCAGCCCCAGCATTTT.

The V call is TRBV3-1 (or the pseudogene TRBV3-2), the J call TRBJ1-5; D is undetermined. Germline-derived CDR1 and CDR2 are LGHDT and YNNKEL (reference sequence). With 1 base removed from V and 5 bases from J, the gap between germline ends came to 6 bases. The CDR3 loop spans 13 amino acids. In DNA, the CDR3 is TGTGCCAGCAGCCAAGGTTTAGATCAGCCCCAGCATTTT. As protein: CASSQGLDQPQHF.

The rearrangement uses TRBV5-3 and TRBJ2-2; TRBD2 matches at 12 bases. TRBV5-3 is marked as an open reading frame, function uncertain. The CDR3 consists of 20 residues. V shed 2 bases, J shed 3 bases, and the junction held 14 bases outside the gene matches. The CDR3 here is CARSFLCAPLAGGDTGELFF. CDR3 coding DNA: TGTGCCAGAAGCTTCTTGTGTGCTCCACTAGCGGGAGGAGACACCGGGGAGCTGTTTTTT.

V is TRBV3-1 (or the pseudogene TRBV3-2) and J is TRBJ2-5; TRBD2 matches at 16 bases. Per the germline V gene, CDR1 is LGHDT and CDR2 is YNNKEL (reference sequence). The CDR3 is made up of 18 amino acids. V shed 4 bases, J shed 2 bases, and the junction held 7 bases outside the gene matches. The CDR3 DNA reads TGTGCCAGCAGCCCGGGGACTAGCGGGAGGGCCAGACAAGAGACCCAGTACTTC. Translating it yields CASSPGTSGRARQETQYF.

This clone was picked up one time. V usage is TRBV5-6 and J usage is TRBJ2-7; D is unresolved. Germline loops: CDR1 SGHDT, CDR2 YYEEEE. Trimming took off 2 bases at V and 3 bases at J, with 12 bases between the two ends. This CDR3 has 14 residues. CDR3 amino acids: CASSFQTPLYEQYF. The DNA of the CDR3 is TGTGCCAGCAGCTTTCAGACACCCCTCTACGAGCAGTACTTC.

V gene TRBV6-5 combines with J gene TRBJ2-3; 13 bases align to TRBD2. V lost 4 bases and J lost 3; bases outside the gene matches: 1. The CDR3 has 15 amino acids. From germline, CDR1 is MNHEY and CDR2 SVGAGI. This chain's CDR3 is CASSLTSGRTDTQYF. The CDR3 DNA sequence: TGTGCCAGCAGTTTGACTAGCGGGAGGACAGATACGCAGTATTTT.

This chain links TRBV18 with TRBJ1-1, with TRBD1 matching over 9 bases. Germline CDR1 KGHSH, CDR2 LQKENI. The CDR3 has 16 residues. The V segment lost 1 base and the J segment 5 bases; nucleotides outside the gene matches: 8. CDR3 region: CASSPLKTGGNTEAFF. The CDR3 DNA reads TGTGCCAGCTCACCACTCAAGACAGGGGGTAATACTGAAGCTTTCTTT.

The V gene is TRBV9, the J gene TRBJ1-2; D might be TRBD1 (5 bases). The CDR3 sequence is 16 residues long. V lost 0 bases to trimming and J lost 5 bases, with 17 bases between them. Germline V lookup: CDR1 SGDLS, CDR2 YYNGEE. The CDR3 sequence: CASSVDPTGVNYGYTF. The CDR3 nucleotides read TGTGCCAGCAGCGTAGACCCCACGGGGGTAAATTATGGCTACACCTTC.

This clone appeared once. The rearrangement uses TRBV5-5 and TRBJ2-3, with D maybe TRBD2 (5 bases). Deletions cut 4 bases from V and 2 bases from J, with 14 bases between. CDR1 SGHKS and CDR2 YYEKEE come from the germline V gene (reference sequence). The CDR3 has 15 residues. In nucleotides, the CDR3 is TGTGCCAGCAGCAAATCGGACTTTTCCACAGATACGCAGTATTTT. Protein: CASSKSDFSTDTQYF.

The genes are TRBV9 and TRBJ2-5, with 10 bases matching TRBD1. The junction had 10 bases not matched to a gene; V was cut back by 0 bases and J by 5 bases. The CDR3 covers 17 residues. CDR1 SGDLS and CDR2 YYNGEE come from the germline V gene. The CDR3 loop reads CASSVGVQTGGWETQYF. The CDR3 DNA reads TGTGCCAGCAGCGTAGGGGTCCAGACAGGGGGCTGGGAGACCCAGTACTTC.

The V call is TRBV9, the J call TRBJ1-5; 8 nucleotides align to TRBD1. J lost 2 bases, V lost 4 bases, and 5 bases had no gene match. There are 15 residues in the CDR3. The V gene's germline CDR1 is SGDLS and CDR2 YYNGEE. CDR3 DNA sequence: TGTGCCAGCAGCAAAACAGGGGGTGGCAATCAGCCCCAGCATTTT. Its translation is CASSKTGGGNQPQHF.

This clone was counted only a few times. CDR3 sequence: CASSLALGGQVYV. In DNA, the CDR3 is TGTGCCAGCAGCTTAGCGTTGGGGGGACAGGTTTACGTC. V gene TRBV7-6 combines with J gene TRBJ2-7; 8 bases match TRBD1. Unmatched junction bases numbered 8, after V lost 0 bases and J lost 13 bases. The CDR3 is 13 amino acids. CDR1 is SGHVS and CDR2 is FNYEAQ in the germline V gene.

The chain uses TRBV3-1 (or the pseudogene TRBV3-2) and TRBJ2-7; weak D call: TRBD1 (8 bases). CDR1 is LGHDT and CDR2 is YNNKEL in the germline V gene (reference sequence). Deletions cut 4 bases from V and 7 bases from J, with 17 bases between. The CDR3 runs to 14 residues. The CDR3 protein is CASSLVTGEGEQYF. The CDR3 DNA sequence: TGTGCCAGCAGCCTGGTGACAGGGGAGGGAGAGCAGTACTTC.

This clone appeared a single time. V gene TRBV28 combines with J gene TRBJ1-5; TRBD1 agrees at 7 bases. The germline V gene has CDR1 MDHEN and CDR2 SYDVKM. J was trimmed by 5 bases and V by 6 bases; bases with no gene match: 10. The CDR3 is made up of 15 amino acids. The CDR3 DNA follows: TGTGCCAGCAGCTCCGGGACAGCGAGTGATCAGCCCCAGCATTTT. It encodes CASSSGTASDQPQHF.

The chain uses TRBV27 and TRBJ2-7; D is perhaps TRBD1 (6 bases). The CDR3 consists of 14 residues. V dropped 2 bases and J dropped 0 bases, with 8 bases sitting between them. Germline CDR1 reads MNHEY; CDR2 reads SMNVEV (reference sequence). CDR3 loop: CASSLGGLSYEQYF. In DNA form, the CDR3 reads TGTGCCAGCAGTTTAGGGGGCCTCTCCTACGAGCAGTACTTC.

The genes are TRBV19 and TRBJ1-5, with TRBD1 as a possible D gene (5 bases). V gave up 3 bases and J gave up 3 bases, with 6 bases separating them. Germline CDR1 reads LNHDA; CDR2 reads SQIVND (reference sequence). The CDR3 extends over 13 amino acids. CDR3 sequence (DNA): TGTGCCAGTAGTATGACAGACAATCAGCCCCAGCATTTT. Its translation is CASSMTDNQPQHF.

This clone was observed a handful of times. The chain combines TRBV27 with TRBJ1-1, with D hard to call. The germline V gene has CDR1 MNHEY and CDR2 SMNVEV (reference sequence). The CDR3 consists of 14 residues. Trimming shortened V by 0 bases and J by 1 base, and 6 bases separated the two germline ends. The CDR3 sequence: CASSLSQQNTEAFF. The CDR3 DNA reads as TGTGCCAGCAGTTTATCACAGCAGAACACTGAAGCTTTCTTT.

The genes are TRBV7-2 and TRBJ2-7; 11 bases match TRBD2. The length of the CDR3 is 16 residues. V lost 1 base and J lost 6; bases outside the gene matches: 8. CDR1 SGHTA and CDR2 FQGNSA come from the germline V gene. CDR3 in DNA: TGTGCCAGCAGCTTAGGGGCTAGCGGGGGGCAGGGCGAGCAGTACTTC. It is translated as CASSLGASGGQGEQYF.

The chain is built from TRBV7-9 and TRBJ2-7; 10 nucleotides match TRBD1. CDR1 and CDR2 (germline): SEHNR, FQNEAQ (reference sequence). V lost 5 bases, J lost 5 bases, and 3 bases stayed unmatched. The CDR3 contains 13 residues. CDR3 protein: CASSRGQGDEQYF. The DNA of the CDR3 is TGTGCCAGCAGCCGCGGACAGGGGGACGAGCAGTACTTC. Supplemented by reference TRBV7-9 and TRBJ2-7, the full variable domain reads DTGVSQNPRHKITKRGQNVTFRCDPISEHNRLYWYRQTLGQGPEFLTYFQNEAQLEKSRLLSDRFSAERPKGSFSTLEIQRTEQGDSAMYLCASSRGQGDEQYFGPGTRLTVT.

CDR3 region: CSVSGTVYNEQFF. DNA for the CDR3: TGCAGCGTATCCGGGACAGTCTACAATGAGCAGTTCTTC. The rearrangement joins TRBV29-1 to TRBJ2-1; 7 nucleotides match TRBD1. V shed 6 bases and J 3 bases; nucleotides not matched to a gene: 5. Looked up from germline, CDR1 is SQVTM and CDR2 is ANQGSEA. CDR3 length: 13 amino acids.

J is TRBJ2-7 and V is TRBV13; D unresolved. The ends were cut back, 2 bases at V and 3 bases at J, with 11 bases in the middle. CDR1 is PRHDT and CDR2 is FYEKMQ in the germline V gene (reference sequence). The CDR3 is 14 residues long. The DNA for the CDR3 is TGTGCCAGCAGCTTATTAGATACCTTCTACGAGCAGTACTTC. Its protein is CASSLLDTFYEQYF.

The rearrangement uses TRBV19 and TRBJ1-1; tentatively, D is TRBD1 (6 bases). The CDR3 contains 13 residues. Trimming left V 9 bases short and J 2 bases short, with 13 bases between. Germline V CDR1 and CDR2: LNHDA, SQIVND (reference sequence). CDR3 sequence: CASKAGANTEAFF. CDR3 DNA: TGTGCCAGCAAGGCAGGGGCCAACACTGAAGCTTTCTTT.

This sequence joins TRBV19 and TRBJ1-5, with 9 bases that match TRBD1. The CDR3 contains 15 residues. Germline CDR1 is LNHDA and CDR2 is SQIVND (reference sequence). V was pared by 4 bases and J by 1 base, with 2 bases of the junction left unmatched. The CDR3 DNA reads as TGTGCCAGTAGTACCGGGACAGGGAGCAATCAGCCCCAGCATTTT. Amino acids: CASSTGTGSNQPQHF.